This T cell receptor (beta chain) was observed in a study of cytomegalovirus exposure and HLA in healthy donors. This CDR3 has 16 residues. V lost 3 bases, J lost 3 bases, and 8 bases stayed unmatched. CDR1 is MGHRA and CDR2 is YSYEKL in the germline V gene. It was with 60 Vbeta and 13 Jbeta primers that the PCR ran. TCRdb keeps only in-frame clones here, not all; method: immunoSEQ multiplex PCR. The sample lists around 250,000 clones, 80% to 85% occurring once. This clone has only a few counts. V gene TRBV4-1 combines with J gene TRBJ2-7, with 10 bases fitting TRBD1. The sequenced material came from PBMCs. The TCR sequence derives from a woman aged 60-75 years in good health and CMV-seropositive. CDR3 in amino acids: CASSQKDRGRNYEQYF. The DNA for the CDR3 is TGCGCCAGCAGCCAGAAGGACAGGGGGAGGAACTACGAGCAGTACTTC.